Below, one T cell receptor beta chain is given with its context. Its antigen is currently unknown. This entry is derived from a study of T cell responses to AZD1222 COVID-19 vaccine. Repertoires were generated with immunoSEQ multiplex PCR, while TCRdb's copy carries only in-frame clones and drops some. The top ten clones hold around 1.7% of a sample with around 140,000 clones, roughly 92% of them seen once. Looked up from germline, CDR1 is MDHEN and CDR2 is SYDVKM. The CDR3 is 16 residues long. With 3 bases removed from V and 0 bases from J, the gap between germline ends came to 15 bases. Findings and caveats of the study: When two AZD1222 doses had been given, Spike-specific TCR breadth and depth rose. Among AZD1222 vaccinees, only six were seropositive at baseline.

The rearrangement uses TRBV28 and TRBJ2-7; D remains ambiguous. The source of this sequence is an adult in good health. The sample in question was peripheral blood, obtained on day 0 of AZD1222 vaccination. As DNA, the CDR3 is TGTGCCAGCAGTTTTAGGGTCAGGCAAGGCTCCTACGAGCAGTACTTC. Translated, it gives CASSFRVRQGSYEQYF.